The next 32 T cell receptor beta chains were all read from a single sample in a study of T cell repertoires in cytomegalovirus infection (dated by TCRdb to the late 2010s). The sample was run on an Illumina HiSeq 1500. Using fastp at Q25 and MiXCR, TCRdb reprocessed the public reads and kept productive beta chains. Merged by CDR3 protein, the rows form single entries marked with the most common genes and DNA. Here the sample has roughly 500,000 distinct CDR3 sequences; more than 15% occur a single time. The ten top clones hold about 24% of the sample. The material sequenced was CD8+ T cells from PBMCs. The receptors stem from a human donor in good health (CMV status not recorded). Some clones in this sample may be carry-over from other donors' samples.

The table lists this clonotype with a few counts. The V gene is TRBV20-1, the J gene TRBJ2-3; D tentatively reads TRBD1 or TRBD2 (5 bases each). Germline assignment: CDR1 DFQATT and CDR2 SNEGSKA (reference sequence). This CDR3 contains 15 residues. Trimming took off 3 bases at V and 1 base at J, with 14 bases between the two ends. The CDR3 loop reads CSARVEGTRTDTQYF. For the CDR3, the DNA is TGCAGTGCTAGGGTTGAGGGGACCCGCACAGATACGCAGTATTTT.

This clonotype has ten or more counts. The genes are TRBV7-9 and TRBJ2-1; D is undetermined. Germline V gene data show CDR1 as SEHNR and CDR2 as FQNEAQ (reference sequence). Trimming shortened V by 5 bases and J by 5 bases, and 4 bases separated the two germline ends. The CDR3 spans 11 residues. Here the CDR3 reads CASSPHNEQFF. CDR3 nucleotides: TGTGCCAGCAGCCCTCACAATGAGCAGTTCTTC.

This clonotype was seen at least ten times. This rearrangement joins TRBV7-2 to TRBJ2-5; TRBD2 is a possible D gene (5 bases). The V gene lost 4 bases and the J gene lost 2 bases, with 14 bases spanning the gap. The germline V gene has CDR1 SGHTA and CDR2 FQGNSA. CDR3 size: 15 residues. CDR3 sequence: CASSSFSGFQETQYF. DNA for the CDR3: TGTGCCAGCAGCTCCTTCTCGGGGTTTCAAGAGACCCAGTACTTC.

This clonotype was seen ten or more times. The gene calls are TRBV7-9 and TRBJ1-1; TRBD1 is a possible D gene (5 bases). This CDR3 spans 14 amino acids. The V gene's germline CDR1 is SEHNR and CDR2 FQNEAQ (reference sequence). V lost 3 bases to trimming and J lost 0 bases, with 8 bases between them. The CDR3 protein is CASSFGALNTEAFF. CDR3 bases: TGTGCCAGCAGCTTCGGGGCACTGAACACTGAAGCTTTCTTT.

This clonotype was found many times. The rearrangement links TRBV7-9 to TRBJ2-5; unclear D gene. The CDR3 is 12 amino acids. Trimming removed 3 bases from V and 5 bases from J, with 7 bases in between. Germline CDR1 reads SEHNR; CDR2 reads FQNEAQ (reference sequence). CDR3 bases: TGTGCCAGCAGCTTTTGGCGGGAGACCCAGTACTTC. This sequence encodes CASSFWRETQYF.

This clonotype has at least ten counts. The chain is built from TRBV7-8 and TRBJ2-2, with D maybe TRBD2 (7 bases). V lost 1 base and J 7 bases, leaving 16 bases between the germline ends. The CDR3 length is 16 residues. Per germline, CDR1 SGHVS and CDR2 FQNEAQ. In nucleotides, the CDR3 is TGTGCCAGCAGCTTAGAAGTGGGGGGGCCGGGCGGGGAGCTGTTTTTT. This gives the protein CASSLEVGGPGGELFF.

V is TRBV28 and J is TRBJ1-5; TRBD1 agrees at 10 bases. The CDR3 length is 15 residues. V trimming: 4 bases; J trimming: 5 bases; junction bases outside the gene matches: 5. CDR1 is MDHEN and CDR2 is SYDVKM in the germline V gene. The CDR3 is CASSYGTGEDQPQHF. The DNA for the CDR3 is TGTGCCAGCAGTTACGGGACAGGGGAGGATCAGCCCCAGCATTTT.

This clonotype showed up many times. This chain links TRBV27 with TRBJ2-7; D possibly corresponds to TRBD2 (5 bases). Trimming cost V 6 bases and J 4 bases, with 10 bases left between them. The CDR3 has 12 amino acids. Germline CDR1 MNHEY, CDR2 SMNVEV (reference sequence). The CDR3 is CASSPSGYEQYF. CDR3 sequence (DNA): TGTGCCAGCAGCCCATCGGGATACGAGCAGTACTTC.

This clonotype turned up a few times. CDR3 nucleotides: TGTGCCAGTAGCACAAGGGCTCTTACGACGCGAGCTTTCTTT. Its protein is CASSTRALTTRAFF. J is TRBJ1-1 and V is TRBV19; D remains ambiguous. Looked up from germline, CDR1 is LNHDA and CDR2 is SQIVND (reference sequence). The CDR3 totals 14 residues. Trimming removed 6 bases from V and 10 bases from J, with 21 bases in between. The entire variable domain, with the rest obtained from reference TRBV19 and TRBJ1-1, is as follows: DGGITQSPKYLFRKEGQNVTLSCEQNLNHDAMYWYRQDPGQGLRLIYYSQIVNDFQKGDIAEGYSVSREKKESFPLTVTSAQKNPTAFYLCASSTRALTTRAFFGQGTRLTVV.

The rearrangement joins TRBV5-1 to TRBJ2-7; D is perhaps TRBD2 (6 bases). The CDR3 totals 13 residues. V was clipped by 5 bases and J by 3 bases, with 12 bases between them. Germline CDR1 is SGHRS and CDR2 is YFSETQ. This CDR3 reads CASRGEEGYEQYF. The DNA for the CDR3 is TGCGCCAGCAGAGGGGAGGAGGGCTACGAGCAGTACTTC.

Notes on this clonotype: The germline gene is not matched at one end of the junction; a read error may be the cause. The chain employs TRBV7-4 and TRBJ2-1; D possibly matches TRBD1 or TRBD2 (5 bases each). CDR3 length: 16 amino acids. Germline V gene sequence: CDR1 SGHVT, CDR2 SQSDAQ. For the CDR3, the DNA is TGTGCAAGCAGCTCGGACGTAGAGGGGCTCTACAATGATCAGTTCTTC. It yields the protein CASSSDVEGLYNDQFF.

This clonotype was found a few times. The chain recombines TRBV28 with TRBJ2-1; TRBD1 matches 7 bases. Germline V gene sequence: CDR1 MDHEN, CDR2 SYDVKM. The CDR3 runs to 14 residues. V trimming: 3 bases; J trimming: 3 bases; junction bases outside the gene matches: 2. CDR3 amino acids: CASSLGQIYNEQFF. As DNA, the CDR3 is TGTGCCAGCAGTTTGGGACAGATCTACAATGAGCAGTTCTTC.

V usage is TRBV19 and J usage is TRBJ2-1; D possibly matches TRBD1 or TRBD2 (6 bases each). Deletions cut 7 bases from V and 4 bases from J, with 11 bases between. The CDR3 runs 13 residues. Germline-derived CDR1 and CDR2 are LNHDA and SQIVND (reference sequence). The CDR3 spells CASNEGGYNEQFF. The CDR3 DNA reads as TGTGCCAGTAATGAGGGGGGATACAATGAGCAGTTCTTC.

There are a few counts of this clonotype. The junction departs from germline at one end; a sequencing error may be responsible. The chain employs TRBV7-9 and TRBJ2-6; a possible D gene is TRBD2 (6 bases). The CDR3 totals 15 residues. The germline gives CDR1 SEHNR, CDR2 FQNEAQ (reference sequence). This chain's CDR3 is CASSSTSSGANVLTF. The CDR3 nucleotides are TGTGCTAGCAGCTCGACTAGCTCTGGGGCCAACGTCCTGACTTTC.

This clonotype has ten or more counts. This chain connects TRBV12-3 or TRBV12-4 to TRBJ2-7; 10 bases are a match to TRBD2. This CDR3 spans 15 amino acids. V shed 6 bases and J 1 base; nucleotides not matched to a gene: 6. This CDR3 reads CASSRSGGGSYEQYF. The CDR3 DNA sequence: TGTGCCAGCAGCCGGAGCGGGGGGGGGTCCTACGAGCAGTACTTC.

The chain joins TRBV11-2 to TRBJ2-1; the D gene is possibly TRBD1 (8 bases). V lost 5 bases and J lost 3, with 14 bases in between. From germline, CDR1 is SGHAT and CDR2 FQNNGV. The CDR3 runs to 15 residues. CDR3 nucleotide sequence: TGTGCCAGCAGCCCCAACAGGGGGGGCTACAATGAGCAGTTCTTC. Protein product: CASSPNRGGYNEQFF. Looking up the rest from reference TRBV11-2 and TRBJ2-1 gives the full variable domain: EAGVAQSPRYKIIEKRQSVAFWCNPISGHATLYWYQQILGQGPKLLIQFQNNGVVDDSQLPKDRFSAERLKGVDSTLKIQPAKLEDSAVYLCASSPNRGGYNEQFFGPGTRLTVL.

With respect to this clonotype: A read error is possible here, since a much larger clone lies one base away. The chain employs TRBV28 and TRBJ2-1; TRBD1 or TRBD2 may be the D gene (5 bases each). This CDR3 has 14 residues. The germline V gene encodes CDR1 MDHEN and CDR2 SYDVKM. V lost 5 bases and J lost 7, with 15 bases in between. The CDR3 DNA reads as TGTGCCAGCAGTCGCCCCGGGACGTGGAATGAGCAGTTCTTC. This codes for CASSRPGTWNEQFF.

On this clonotype itself: This CDR3 is missing its conserved last phenylalanine or tryptophan, likely due to a read error. The chain carries TRBV9 and TRBJ1-1, with D maybe TRBD1 (5 bases). The CDR3 totals 16 residues. Germline V gene data show CDR1 as SGDLS and CDR2 as YYNGEE. Here the CDR3 DNA reads TGTGCAAGCAGTACCTCCGCGCAGGGCAGGAACACTGAAGCTTTCTTG. It yields the protein CASSTSAQGRNTEAFL.

This clonotype was observed a few times. V usage is TRBV3-1 and J usage is TRBJ2-1; 7 bases are a match to TRBD2. Trimming removed 0 bases from V and 7 bases from J; junction bases left unmatched: 9. CDR1 is LGHDT and CDR2 is YNNKEL in the germline V gene (reference sequence). The CDR3 length is 16 residues. The CDR3 DNA sequence: TGTGCCAGCAGCCAAGAGGGGAGGGAAAGGTGGAATGAGCAGTTCTTC. Amino acid sequence: CASSQEGRERWNEQFF.

This clonotype was recorded at least ten times. The gene calls are TRBV4-2 and TRBJ2-3, with a tentative D call TRBD2 (5 bases). Germline-derived CDR1 and CDR2 are LGHNA and YNFKEQ. Trimming removed 5 bases from V and 10 bases from J, with 13 bases in between. The CDR3 has 12 amino acids. This CDR3 is CASSGLASPQYF. CDR3 DNA sequence: TGTGCCAGCAGCGGGCTAGCCAGCCCGCAGTATTTT.

In its sample, this clonotype was seen many times. J is TRBJ1-5 and V is TRBV7-9, with a possible D match to TRBD1 (6 bases). The CDR3 runs 14 residues. With 3 bases removed from V and 8 bases from J, the gap between germline ends came to 14 bases. Germline V lookup: CDR1 SEHNR, CDR2 FQNEAQ (reference sequence). CDR3 nucleotides: TGTGCCAGCAGCTTCTCAGGGGCCTGGGAGCCCCAGCATTTT. It specifies CASSFSGAWEPQHF.

In its sample, this clonotype was seen many times. The chain employs TRBV7-9 and TRBJ1-1; D is unclear. Trimming left V 5 bases short and J 11 bases short, with 9 bases between. CDR1 is SEHNR, CDR2 FQNEAQ, per germline (reference sequence). The CDR3 extends over 10 amino acids. The DNA of the CDR3 is TGTGCCAGCAGCCCGCCCGGGGCTTTCTTT. Translating gives CASSPPGAFF.

This clonotype was counted at least ten times. V and J are TRBV11-2 and TRBJ1-3, with 12 nucleotides matching TRBD1. There are 21 residues in the CDR3. Per the germline V gene, CDR1 is SGHAT and CDR2 is FQNNGV. J lost 1 base, V lost 2 bases, and 15 bases had no gene match. CDR3 amino acids: CASSLRMGWDRGPQSGNTIYF. The CDR3 bases are TGTGCCAGCAGCTTAAGGATGGGATGGGACAGGGGGCCTCAATCTGGAAACACCATATATTTT.

This clonotype was recorded at least ten times. The J gene is TRBJ2-1, the V gene TRBV27; TRBD2 might be the D (6 bases). The V and J ends lost 4 bases and 0 bases respectively, with 10 bases between them. CDR1 MNHEY and CDR2 SMNVEV come from the germline V gene (reference sequence). CDR3 length: 15 residues. CDR3 protein: CASSYGGISYNEQFF. The DNA for the CDR3 is TGTGCCAGCAGTTACGGGGGAATCTCCTACAATGAGCAGTTCTTC.

A word on this clonotype: The junction and the germline gene differ at one end; a read error may be behind it. This rearrangement joins TRBV28 to TRBJ1-1; weak D call: TRBD1 (5 bases). Germline V gene sequence: CDR1 MDHEN, CDR2 SYDVKM. CDR3 length equals 14 residues. As DNA, the CDR3 is TGTGCCAGCGGTTTAGGGGCAGAGAACACTGAAGCTTTCTTT. Translating it yields CASGLGAENTEAFF.

At least ten counts were recorded for this clonotype. This chain connects TRBV27 to TRBJ2-7, with D unclear. Germline V lookup: CDR1 MNHEY, CDR2 SMNVEV (reference sequence). This CDR3 comprises 13 residues. The germline V and J ends were trimmed by 8 bases and 5 bases, with 16 bases remaining between them. The CDR3 is CASSNVVPDEQYF. CDR3 sequence (DNA): TGTGCCAGCTCTAACGTGGTCCCCGACGAGCAGTACTTC.

This clonotype came up many times. The V call is TRBV28, the J call TRBJ2-7; 9 bases map to TRBD2. V shed 4 bases and J 0 bases; nucleotides not matched to a gene: 16. This CDR3 has 19 residues. Germline CDR1 reads MDHEN; CDR2 reads SYDVKM. As DNA, the CDR3 is TGTGCCAGCAGTTCTTACGAGAACATAGCGGGAGTCGTCTCCTACGAGCAGTACTTC. Protein: CASSSYENIAGVVSYEQYF.

The table lists this clonotype with many counts. The V gene is TRBV7-3, the J gene TRBJ2-3; 11 positions agree with TRBD2. Germline lookup yields CDR1 SGHTA and CDR2 FQGTGA. The CDR3 is 16 residues long. The junction had 6 bases not matched to a gene; V was cut back by 5 bases and J by 2 bases. The CDR3 DNA is TGTGCCAGCAGCCCCCTAGCGGGGGGCTTCACAGATACGCAGTATTTT. Its protein product is CASSPLAGGFTDTQYF.

This clonotype was counted ten times or more. The rearrangement joins TRBV12-3 or TRBV12-4 to TRBJ1-5; a weak D match, TRBD1 (6 bases). V gave up 1 base and J gave up 6 bases, with 10 bases separating them. The CDR3 loop spans 14 amino acids. The CDR3 DNA sequence: TGTGCCAGCAGTTTAGACGGAGGGGGTCAGCCCCAGCATTTT. It specifies CASSLDGGGQPQHF.

The table lists this clonotype with a few counts. Here the CDR3 DNA reads TGCAGCGTTGAGGGGACAGAGACCTACGAGCAGTACTTC. Protein sequence: CSVEGTETYEQYF. The rearrangement links TRBV29-1 to TRBJ2-7, with 7 bases fitting TRBD1. Per the germline V gene, CDR1 is SQVTM and CDR2 is ANQGSEA. J was trimmed by 2 bases and V by 3 bases; bases with no gene match: 4. There are 13 residues in the CDR3.

In this sample, this clonotype turned up many times. This chain uses TRBV5-6 with TRBJ2-1, with 7 bases that match TRBD1. There are 16 residues in the CDR3. The V segment lost 4 bases and the J segment 0 bases; nucleotides outside the gene matches: 7. Germline loops: CDR1 SGHDT, CDR2 YYEEEE. CDR3 sequence (DNA): TGTGCCAGCAGCACCCCGGGACAGCTCTCCTACAATGAGCAGTTCTTC. Its protein product is CASSTPGQLSYNEQFF.

Comments on this clonotype: This may come from a read error, since a much larger clone is one base off. This chain's CDR3 is CVSSPLWGEAFF. Here the CDR3 DNA reads TGTGTCAGCAGCCCTCTGTGGGGAGAAGCTTTCTTT. V is TRBV6-6 and J is TRBJ1-1; D gene unclear. Germline assignment: CDR1 MNHNY and CDR2 SVGAGI (reference sequence). This CDR3 has 12 amino acids.